Shown below are 24 T cell receptor beta chains from a single sample sequenced in a study of blood T cell repertoires in COVID-19. Libraries were prepared by immunoSEQ multiplex PCR; TCRdb keeps only in-frame clonotypes and omits some of them. The sample consists of around 260,000 clones, approximately 85% of them appearing once. The sequenced sample was peripheral blood. These receptors all stem from a human donor in a cohort sampled during active COVID-19.

The rearrangement links TRBV11-3 to TRBJ2-1; TRBD1 aligns across 12 bases. V lost 6 bases to trimming and J lost 10 bases; unmatched junction nucleotides: 1. The CDR3 runs to 12 residues. Germline V lookup: CDR1 SGHNT, CDR2 YENEEA. The CDR3 reads CASRGTGGEQFF. The CDR3 DNA reads TGTGCCAGCAGAGGGACAGGGGGCGAGCAGTTCTTC.

The chain carries TRBV19 and TRBJ2-3; the D gene is possibly TRBD2 (5 bases). Germline V gene lookup returns CDR1 LNHDA and CDR2 SQIVND (reference sequence). V was trimmed by 4 bases and J by 2 bases, leaving 13 bases between them. The CDR3 consists of 15 residues. DNA for the CDR3: TGTGCCAGTAGTAGCAAGCGGTTGGCCACAGATACGCAGTATTTT. Translated, it gives CASSSKRLATDTQYF. Together with reference TRBV19 and TRBJ2-3, the CDR3 gives the full variable domain: DGGITQSPKYLFRKEGQNVTLSCEQNLNHDAMYWYRQDPGQGLRLIYYSQIVNDFQKGDIAEGYSVSREKKESFPLTVTSAQKNPTAFYLCASSSKRLATDTQYFGPGTRLTVL.

The chain recombines TRBV10-1 with TRBJ2-1; 11 bases match TRBD1. With 6 bases clipped from V and 3 bases from J, the junction kept 4 bases outside the gene matches. The CDR3 is made up of 15 amino acids. Germline CDR1 WNHNN, CDR2 SYGVQD (reference sequence). This CDR3 is CASRAGTGGYNEQFF. CDR3 DNA: TGCGCCAGCAGAGCCGGGACAGGGGGCTACAATGAGCAGTTCTTC.

This chain connects TRBV29-1 to TRBJ2-7; 7 bases line up with TRBD1. The CDR3 runs to 13 residues. The V gene's germline CDR1 is SQVTM and CDR2 ANQGSEA. After removal of 6 bases from V and 0 bases from J, the junction contained 5 bases not matched to a gene. Here the CDR3 reads CSVDRDGSYEQYF. The CDR3 nucleotides are TGCAGCGTAGACAGGGACGGCTCCTACGAGCAGTACTTC.

The V call is TRBV11-1, the J call TRBJ1-1; D may be TRBD1 (6 bases). The CDR3 covers 14 residues. The germline V gene encodes CDR1 SGHAT and CDR2 FQDESV (reference sequence). V lost 4 bases, J lost 1 base, and 10 bases lay in between. CDR3 residues: CASSSQGPNTEAFF. The CDR3 nucleotides read TGTGCCAGCAGCTCCCAGGGGCCGAACACTGAAGCTTTCTTT. Based on the CDR3 plus reference TRBV11-1 and TRBJ1-1, the full variable domain is EAEVAQSPRYKITEKSQAVAFWCDPISGHATLYWYRQILGQGPELLVQFQDESVVDDSQLPKDRFSAERLKGVDSTLKIQPAELGDSAMYLCASSSQGPNTEAFFGQGTRLTVV.

The chain combines TRBV5-4 with TRBJ1-6; 9 positions agree with TRBD1. The J segment lost 7 bases and the V segment lost 4 bases, leaving 6 bases of the junction unmatched. The CDR3 spans 15 residues. Germline values: CDR1 SGHNT, CDR2 YYREEE (reference sequence). This CDR3 is CASSLPGQGNSPLHF. The CDR3 region has the DNA TGTGCCAGCAGCCTTCCGGGACAGGGAAATTCACCCCTCCACTTT.

V gene TRBV28 combines with J gene TRBJ1-2, with TRBD1 as a possible D gene (5 bases). Trimming removed 1 base from V and 4 bases from J, with 13 bases in between. Germline values: CDR1 MDHEN, CDR2 SYDVKM. The CDR3 contains 15 residues. This CDR3 is CASSLSGEGIYGYTF. The CDR3 bases are TGTGCCAGCAGTTTATCGGGGGAGGGGATCTATGGCTACACCTTC.

The chain is built from TRBV27 and TRBJ2-3; TRBD2 aligns across 7 bases. This CDR3 is 16 amino acids long. Germline V CDR1 and CDR2: MNHEY, SMNVEV (reference sequence). V was clipped by 5 bases and J by 0 bases; unmatched bases: 8. The CDR3 sequence is CASSKRSGTSTDTQYF. The CDR3 nucleotides read TGTGCCAGCAGTAAAAGAAGCGGGACTAGCACAGATACGCAGTATTTT.

This sequence joins TRBV19 and TRBJ2-3; D is ambiguous. V was cut by 5 bases and J by 3 bases, with 9 bases left in between. This CDR3 has 13 amino acids. Germline assignment: CDR1 LNHDA and CDR2 SQIVND (reference sequence). CDR3 sequence (DNA): TGTGCCAGTAGTGCGAGAGGAACAGATACGCAGTATTTT. As protein: CASSARGTDTQYF.

CDR3 coding DNA: TGTGCCAGCTCAGGCCTGAGCTCCTACAATGAGCAGTTCTTC. Amino acids: CASSGLSSYNEQFF. This rearrangement joins TRBV2 to TRBJ2-1; D remains ambiguous. The CDR3 is 14 residues long. Germline V gene data show CDR1 as SNHLY and CDR2 as FYNNEI. Deletions cut 8 bases from V and 0 bases from J, with 11 bases between.

This chain links TRBV27 with TRBJ2-4; D is ambiguous. This CDR3 is built from 14 residues. Trimming pared 7 bases from V and 3 bases from J, leaving 13 bases between. The germline CDR1 and CDR2 sequences are MNHEY and SMNVEV (reference sequence). The CDR3 loop is CASKTYTGKNIQYF. In nucleotides, the CDR3 is TGTGCCAGCAAAACCTACACGGGCAAAAACATTCAGTACTTC.

V is TRBV29-1 and J is TRBJ2-5; D gene uncertain. The CDR3 contains 12 residues. Per the germline V gene, CDR1 is SQVTM and CDR2 is ANQGSEA. Trimming stripped 2 bases from V and 5 bases from J, with 9 bases between. CDR3 sequence: CSVELSIETQYF. CDR3 nucleotide sequence: TGCAGCGTTGAATTGTCTATCGAGACCCAGTACTTC.

This clone appeared once. The chain employs TRBV5-1 and TRBJ1-1; tentatively, D is TRBD1 (5 bases). Per the germline V gene, CDR1 is SGHRS and CDR2 is YFSETQ. This CDR3 is 16 amino acids long. The V end lost 0 bases, the J end lost 5 bases, and 17 bases lay between the germline ends. CDR3 in amino acids: CASSLEQAVVGTEAFF. CDR3 sequence (DNA): TGCGCCAGCAGCTTGGAACAGGCCGTGGTTGGGACTGAAGCTTTCTTT. Using reference TRBV5-1 and TRBJ1-1 for the parts outside the CDR3, the full variable domain is KAGVTQTPRYLIKTRGQQVTLSCSPISGHRSVSWYQQTPGQGLQFLFEYFSETQRNKGNFPGRFSGRQFSNSRSEMNVSTLELGDSALYLCASSLEQAVVGTEAFFGQGTRLTVV.

The rearrangement uses TRBV12-3 or TRBV12-4 and TRBJ1-4; no definite D call. This CDR3 spans 13 amino acids. Trimming pared 4 bases from V and 7 bases from J, leaving 10 bases between. The CDR3 here is CASSYNSAEKLFF. Here the CDR3 DNA reads TGTGCCAGCAGTTATAATAGCGCTGAAAAACTGTTTTTT.

CDR3 DNA sequence: TGTGCCACCAGCAGGGGGGGGATCTACGAGCAGTACTTC. Amino acid sequence: CATSRGGIYEQYF. The chain couples TRBV15 to TRBJ2-7; 7 positions agree with TRBD2. V lost 3 bases and J lost 3; bases outside the gene matches: 2. Germline V gene lookup returns CDR1 LNHNV and CDR2 YYDKDF (reference sequence). This CDR3 has 13 residues.

V usage is TRBV28 and J usage is TRBJ1-5; no clear D gene. This CDR3 region has 12 residues. The V gene lost 4 bases and the J gene lost 5 bases, with 6 bases spanning the gap. Per the germline V gene, CDR1 is MDHEN and CDR2 is SYDVKM. The CDR3 nucleotides are TGTGCCAGCAGTTCCCAGTATCAGCCCCAGCATTTT. Its protein product is CASSSQYQPQHF.

This chain connects TRBV7-2 to TRBJ2-7; 11 bases fit TRBD1. The CDR3 runs 17 residues. Germline CDR1 and CDR2: SGHTA and FQGNSA. The junction had 17 bases not matched to a gene; V was cut back by 4 bases and J by 9 bases. CDR3 DNA sequence: TGTGCCAGCAGCTCAAGCGGAGGTCTCGGACAGGGGGCGCGGCAGTACTTC. Its protein is CASSSSGGLGQGARQYF.

CDR3 DNA sequence: TGTGCCAGCAGCCCAGGGGGTAGAGAAGAGACCCAGTACTTC. Its translation: CASSPGGREETQYF. This chain links TRBV28 with TRBJ2-5, with 7 bases that match TRBD1. Germline V gene lookup returns CDR1 MDHEN and CDR2 SYDVKM. CDR3 length equals 14 residues. V gave up 6 bases and J gave up 3 bases; unmatched junction bases: 7.

This chain connects TRBV18 to TRBJ1-1; 8 nucleotides agree with TRBD1. J lost 1 base, V lost 5 bases, and 3 bases had no gene match. CDR3 size: 14 residues. Germline CDR1 is KGHSH and CDR2 is LQKENI. CDR3 DNA: TGTGCCAGCTCAGGGCAGGGGGCGAACACTGAAGCTTTCTTT. Its protein product is CASSGQGANTEAFF.

This chain links TRBV6-2 or TRBV6-3 with TRBJ2-1, with 15 positions matching TRBD2. The CDR3 extends over 19 amino acids. The germline CDR1 and CDR2 sequences are MNHEY and SVGEGT. J gave up 0 bases and V 2 bases, and 5 bases lay outside the gene matches. The CDR3: CASSYRTSGRVSSYNEQFF. CDR3 sequence (DNA): TGTGCCAGCAGTTACCGGACTAGCGGGAGGGTAAGCTCCTACAATGAGCAGTTCTTC.

The rearrangement uses TRBV4-2 and TRBJ2-7; the match to TRBD1 covers 7 bases. The germline gives CDR1 LGHNA, CDR2 YNFKEQ. Trimming took 1 base from V and 4 from J; bases not matched to a gene: 4. This CDR3 is 14 amino acids long. The CDR3 DNA follows: TGTGCCAGCAGCCAAGCGGGACAGTTGTACGAGCAGTACTTC. It codes for CASSQAGQLYEQYF.

The chain recombines TRBV6-6 with TRBJ2-7; a possible D gene is TRBD2 (5 bases). V was shortened by 0 bases and J by 0 bases, with 12 bases between the two germline ends. From germline, CDR1 is MNHNY and CDR2 SVGAGI (reference sequence). This CDR3 is built from 16 residues. The CDR3 sequence is CASSYSKPSNSYEQYF. The CDR3 coding sequence is TGTGCCAGCAGTTACTCGAAACCTAGCAACTCCTACGAGCAGTACTTC.

This clone has only a few counts. V is TRBV6-5 and J is TRBJ2-7; 11 bases line up with TRBD2. Germline V gene data show CDR1 as MNHEY and CDR2 as SVGAGI. The CDR3 is 15 residues long. J was trimmed by 3 bases and V by 8 bases; bases with no gene match: 9. The CDR3 loop is CASGKTSGSLYEQYF. In DNA form, the CDR3 reads TGTGCCAGCGGAAAAACTAGCGGGAGCCTCTACGAGCAGTACTTC.

The V call is TRBV28, the J call TRBJ2-2; maybe TRBD2 (6 bases). Trimming removed 6 bases at V and 5 bases at J, with 19 bases between. This CDR3 region has 16 residues. CDR1 and CDR2 (germline): MDHEN, SYDVKM. The CDR3 DNA reads TGTGCCAGCAGGGTCGGAGGGGCCTTTCCGACCGGGGAGCTGTTTTTT. It translates to CASRVGGAFPTGELFF.